This T cell receptor (beta chain) stems from a study of identical twins. Findings of the study overall: Its conclusions, products of cross-sectional statistical analysis, did not come from following the same donors. For zero-insertion analyses, partial confounding could come from invariant MAIT and iNKT cells.

The CDR3 loop spans 16 amino acids. From germline, CDR1 is SGHVS and CDR2 FNYEAQ. V was clipped by 1 base and J by 5 bases, with 15 bases between them. About this clonotype: Its antigen remains unknown.

cDNA carried unique molecular identifiers, and a universal primer site was added by template switching. TCRdb recomputed calls from the 5' RACE reads with MiXCR, one row per CDR3 protein. The repertoire has roughly 350,000 distinct CDR3 sequences, roughly an eighth of them found once; the top ten carry approximately 7.6%. The data also belong to a second study, concerning yellow fever vaccine responses in identical twins.

Sequenced: CD8+ T cells sorted from blood. The chain recombines TRBV7-6 with TRBJ2-1; D is uncertain. The source of this sequence is a woman aged 18-29 years in good health. The CDR3 nucleotides are TGTGCCAGCAGCTTAGGTTCCGGGTACCCCCACAATGAGCAGTTCTTC. Encoded protein: CASSLGSGYPHNEQFF.